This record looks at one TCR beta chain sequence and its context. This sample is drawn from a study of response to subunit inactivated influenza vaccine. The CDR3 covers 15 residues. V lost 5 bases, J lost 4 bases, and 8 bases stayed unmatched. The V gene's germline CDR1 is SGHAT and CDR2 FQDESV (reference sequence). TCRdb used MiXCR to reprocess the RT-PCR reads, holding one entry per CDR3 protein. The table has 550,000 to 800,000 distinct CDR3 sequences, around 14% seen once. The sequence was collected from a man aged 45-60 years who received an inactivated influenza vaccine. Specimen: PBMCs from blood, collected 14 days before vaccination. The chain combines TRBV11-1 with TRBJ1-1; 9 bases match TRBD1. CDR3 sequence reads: CASSPTTGGSTEAFF. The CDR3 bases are TGTGCCAGCAGCCCGACGACAGGGGGTAGCACTGAAGCTTTCTTT.